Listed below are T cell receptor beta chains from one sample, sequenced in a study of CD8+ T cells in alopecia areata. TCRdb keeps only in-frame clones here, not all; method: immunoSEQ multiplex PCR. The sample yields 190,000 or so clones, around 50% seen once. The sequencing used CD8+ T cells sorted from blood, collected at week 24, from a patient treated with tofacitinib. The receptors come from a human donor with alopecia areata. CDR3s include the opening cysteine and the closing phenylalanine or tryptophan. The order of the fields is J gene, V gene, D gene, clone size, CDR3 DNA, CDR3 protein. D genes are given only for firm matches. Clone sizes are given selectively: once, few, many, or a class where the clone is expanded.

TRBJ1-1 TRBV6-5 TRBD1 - TGTGCCAGCAGTTCGGGACAGGGGGCTGAGGGGACTGAAGCTTTCTTT CASSSGQGAEGTEAFF
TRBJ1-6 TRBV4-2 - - TGTGCCAGCAGCGGCGAGGACAGCAAATATAATTCACCCCTCCACTTT CASSGEDSKYNSPLHF
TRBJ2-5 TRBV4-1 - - TGCGCCAGCAGCCACGCCGGGGCGGGGGCACAAGAGACCCAGTACTTC CASSHAGAGAQETQYF
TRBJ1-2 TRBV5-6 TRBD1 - TGTGCCAGCAGCCCGGGGACAGGGGTGGGCTACTATGGCTACACCTTC CASSPGTGVGYYGYTF
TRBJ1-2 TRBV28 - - TGTGCCAGCAGTTTATGGGCCTTGAGAATACATGGCTACACCTTC CASSLWALRIHGYTF
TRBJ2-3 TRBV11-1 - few TGTGCCAGCAGCTTAGGAGCCTTTATAGTCACAGATACGCAGTATTTT CASSLGAFIVTDTQYF
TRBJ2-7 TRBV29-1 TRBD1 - TGCAGCGTTGAGGACAGGAGGTACGAGCAGTACTTC CSVEDRRYEQYF
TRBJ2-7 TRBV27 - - TGTGCCAGCAGTCATCGGGGCTCCTACGAGCAGTACTTC CASSHRGSYEQYF
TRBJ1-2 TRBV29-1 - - TGCAGCGTTGTAGAAAGGGAGTGGACAGCCTATGGCTACACCTTC CSVVEREWTAYGYTF
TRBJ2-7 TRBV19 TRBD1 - TGTGCCAGTAGTATAGCGGGACAGGCCTACGAGCAGTACTTC CASSIAGQAYEQYF
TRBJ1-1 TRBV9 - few TGTGCCAGCAGCACCACCGACAGGCCCAGGGGTGAAGCTTTCTTT CASSTTDRPRGEAFF
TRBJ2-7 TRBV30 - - TGTGCCTGGAGGGACGACAGATACTACGAGCAGTACTTC CAWRDDRYYEQYF
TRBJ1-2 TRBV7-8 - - TGTGCCAGCAGCCCGGTGTCCTATGGCTACACCTTC CASSPVSYGYTF
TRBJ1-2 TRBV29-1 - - TGCAGCGTTGTTCTGGGTTCAGGAAATGGCTACACCTTC CSVVLGSGNGYTF
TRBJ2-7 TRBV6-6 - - TGTGCCAGCAAGGGACAGCCGGAGGGCTCCTACGAGCAGTACTTC CASKGQPEGSYEQYF
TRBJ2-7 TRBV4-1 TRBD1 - TGCGCCAGCAGCCAAGATCTCCGGGGAACAGGGGGAATCTACGAGCAGTACTTC CASSQDLRGTGGIYEQYF
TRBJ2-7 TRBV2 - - TGTGCCAGCACCACAGGGTCCTCCTACGAGCAGTACTTC CASTTGSSYEQYF
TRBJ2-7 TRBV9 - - TGTGCCAGCAGCGTAGCCGAGGGGCAGGGCTACGAGCAGTACTTC CASSVAEGQGYEQYF
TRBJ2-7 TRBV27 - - TGTGCCAGCAGAACGACAGGCTACGAGCAGTACTTC CASRTTGYEQYF
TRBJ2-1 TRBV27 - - TGTGCCAGCAGTTCTGGGGTGGGTGAGCAGTTCTTC CASSSGVGEQFF
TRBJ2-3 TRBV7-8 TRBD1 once TGTGCCAGCAGCGGGACAGGCAGCACAGATACGCAGTATTTT CASSGTGSTDTQYF
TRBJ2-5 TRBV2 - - TGTGCCAGCAGTGGGTACCAAGAGACCCAGTACTTC CASSGYQETQYF
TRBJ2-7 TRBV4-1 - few TGCGCCAGCAGCCAAGGACAGAACTACGAGCAGTACTTC CASSQGQNYEQYF
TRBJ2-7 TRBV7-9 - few TGTGCCAGCAGCTTCCCGGACAGCCACGCCTACGAGCAGTACTTC CASSFPDSHAYEQYF
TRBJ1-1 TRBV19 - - TGTGCCAGTAGTATGACTCCTACGAACACTGAAGCTTTCTTT CASSMTPTNTEAFF
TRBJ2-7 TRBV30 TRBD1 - TGTGCCTGGAGTGGACAGGGGTTCCACGAGCAGTACTTC CAWSGQGFHEQYF
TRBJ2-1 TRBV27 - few TGTGCCAGCAGTTTTCAGGGGCACTCCTACAATGAGCAGTTCTTC CASSFQGHSYNEQFF
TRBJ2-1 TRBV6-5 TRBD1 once TGTGCCAGCAGCCCTACGGGACAGGAGGTCGATGAGCAGTTCTTC CASSPTGQEVDEQFF
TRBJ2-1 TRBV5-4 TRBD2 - TGTGCCAGCAGCCGGGCAGCGGGGGGGTACAATGAGCAGTTCTTC CASSRAAGGYNEQFF
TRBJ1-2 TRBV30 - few TGTGCCTGGGGGCCGCCGACACATAGTTATGGCTACACCTTC CAWGPPTHSYGYTF
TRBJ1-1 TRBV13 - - TGTGCCAGCAGCTCCCCTTCGAGGGGCCCCGCTAAAGCTTTCTTT CASSSPSRGPAKAFF
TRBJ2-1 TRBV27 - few TGTGCCAGCAGTCCGAGTAGCGGATTCTACAATGAGCAGTTCTTC CASSPSSGFYNEQFF
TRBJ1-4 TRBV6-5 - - TGTGCCAGCAGTTACTCCTTGGCGTCGGAAAAACTGTTTTTT CASSYSLASEKLFF
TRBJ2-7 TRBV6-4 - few TGTGCCAGCAGTTACTCGAATCTATACGAGCAGTACTTC CASSYSNLYEQYF
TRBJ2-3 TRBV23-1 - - TGCGCCAGCAGTCAAGAACAGGCTTCTAGCACAGATACGCAGTATTTT CASSQEQASSTDTQYF
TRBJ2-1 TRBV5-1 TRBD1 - TGCGCCAGCAGTTACGGGACAGGGGGCTTCGGTGAGCAGTTCTTC CASSYGTGGFGEQFF
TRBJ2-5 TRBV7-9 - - TGTGCCAGCAGCTTGGGGGTGCGGCCGGCCCAAGAGACCCAGTACTTC CASSLGVRPAQETQYF
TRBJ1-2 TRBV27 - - TGTGCCAGTAGTGACAGATATGGCTACACCTTC CASSDRYGYTF
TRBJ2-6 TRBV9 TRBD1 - TGTGCCAGCAGTCGAAACCGGGACAGCCCCAGTCTCACCAACGTCCTGACTTTC CASSRNRDSPSLTNVLTF
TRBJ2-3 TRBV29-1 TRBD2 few TGCAGCGTTGAGGGCGGGACTAGCGGGGGAACCGAGGCCCGGCGCGCAGATACGCAGTATTTT CSVEGGTSGGTEARRADTQYF
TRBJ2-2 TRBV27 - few TGTGCCAGCACCGTTAGGGGGTTTATTGGGGAGCTGTTTTTT CASTVRGFIGELFF
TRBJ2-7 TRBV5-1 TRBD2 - TGCGCCAGCAGCCCCCTAGCGGGGGACCAGAACGAGCAGTACTTC CASSPLAGDQNEQYF
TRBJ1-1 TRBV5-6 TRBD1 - TGTGCCAGCAGCTTCGGGACAGGGGGCTTAGAAGCTTTCTTT CASSFGTGGLEAFF
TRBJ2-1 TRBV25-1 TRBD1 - TGTGCCAGCAGTGGCGGGACAGGGATCTACAATGAGCAGTTCTTC CASSGGTGIYNEQFF
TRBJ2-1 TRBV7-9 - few TGTGCCAGCAGCGACCCAGACCACTACAATGAGCAGTTCTTC CASSDPDHYNEQFF
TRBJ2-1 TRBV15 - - TGTGCCACCAGGGGTAATGAGCAGTTCTTC CATRGNEQFF
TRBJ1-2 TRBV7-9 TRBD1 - TGTGCCAGCAGCCTCTTAAGGGGGCAGGATGGCTACACCTTC CASSLLRGQDGYTF
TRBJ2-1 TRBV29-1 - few TGCAGCGGAGGACGGGACAATGAGCAGTTCTTC CSGGRDNEQFF
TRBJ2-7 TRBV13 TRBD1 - TGTGCCAGCAAGGGGGACAGGGGGCACGAGCAGTACTTC CASKGDRGHEQYF
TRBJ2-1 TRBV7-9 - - TGTGCCAGCAGCTCCGAGATGCTCAATGAGCAGTTCTTC CASSSEMLNEQFF
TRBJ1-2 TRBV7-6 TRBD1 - TGTGCCAGCGTTGGGCAGGGGGATAATGGCTACACCTTC CASVGQGDNGYTF
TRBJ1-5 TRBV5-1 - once TGCGCCAGCAGCTTGGCCGGTTCAGCTAATCAGCCCCAGCATTTT CASSLAGSANQPQHF
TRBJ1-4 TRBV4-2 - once TGTGCCAGCAGCCTCTCGGGGCGGTACCTCGAGGGACTGTTTTTT CASSLSGRYLEGLFF